This entry lists 6 T cell receptor beta chains sequenced from one sample in a study of T cells in Graves' hyperthyroidism and ophthalmopathy. The CDR3 regions of TCR beta were amplified from RNA transcripts. The primer set for the first-round RT-PCR of the TCR CDR3 was HTBI. TCRdb called the multiplex PCR reads again in MiXCR, with one record for every CDR3 protein. The data show around 480,000 distinct CDR3 sequences, with roughly 14% seen just once and 17% held by the top ten. Material: blood. The receptor set was obtained from a woman aged 18-29 years with Graves' hyperthyroidism.

The sample holds many counts of this clonotype. The chain employs TRBV2 and TRBJ2-7; possible D gene TRBD1, 6 bases. Germline V gives CDR1 SNHLY, CDR2 FYNNEI. This CDR3 spans 12 amino acids. The ends were cut back, 4 bases at V and 2 bases at J, with 6 bases in the middle. CDR3 DNA sequence: TGTGCCAGCAGTGGGACAGCCTACGAGCAGTACGTC. Translation: CASSGTAYEQYV.

To note about this clonotype: Sequence at one end of the junction differs from germline and may be a read error. The chain links TRBV19 to TRBJ2-5; either TRBD1 or TRBD2 may supply D (6 bases each). The CDR3 has 14 amino acids. The germline CDR1 and CDR2 sequences are LNHDA and SQIVND (reference sequence). The CDR3 DNA sequence: TGTGCCAGTAGAATAGGGGGGATAGAAGAGACCCAGTACTTC. It is translated as CASRIGGIEETQYF.

This clonotype was counted at least ten times. The CDR3 DNA reads as TGTGCCAGCTCACGAGCGGGAGGGCAAGAGACCCAGTACTTC. It encodes CASSRAGGQETQYF. V and J are TRBV18 and TRBJ2-5, with 10 bases fitting TRBD2. Per germline, CDR1 KGHSH and CDR2 LQKENI. The CDR3 is 14 residues long. The ends lost 4 bases at V and 2 bases at J; junction bases unmatched: 1.

This chain links TRBV19 with TRBJ2-1; TRBD2 matches at 10 bases. Germline CDR1 and CDR2: LNHDA and SQIVND (reference sequence). V was pared by 3 bases and J by 9 bases, with 11 bases of the junction left unmatched. This CDR3 region has 16 residues. This chain's CDR3 is CASSILASGRAGEQFF. The DNA for the CDR3 is TGTGCCAGTAGTATCCTGGCCAGCGGGAGGGCCGGTGAGCAGTTCTTC.

This clonotype occurred a few times. The V and J genes are TRBV7-3 and TRBJ2-1; D call uncertain. This CDR3 comprises 14 residues. Germline V lookup: CDR1 SGHTA, CDR2 FQGTGA. Trimming stripped 2 bases from V and 6 bases from J, with 11 bases between. DNA of the CDR3: TGTGCCAGCAGCTTATTGGCCTCGGGCAATGAGCAGTTCTTC. This sequence encodes CASSLLASGNEQFF.

V and J are TRBV6-1 and TRBJ1-5; D not certain. The CDR3 consists of 13 residues. Trimming stripped 1 base from V and 6 bases from J, with 7 bases between. Germline values: CDR1 MNHNS, CDR2 SASEGT. CDR3 residues: CASSEVRGQPQHF. The CDR3 bases are TGTGCCAGCAGTGAAGTTCGGGGTCAGCCCCAGCATTTT.